Listed below are T cell receptor beta chains from one sample, sequenced in a study of T cell repertoires in cytomegalovirus infection. Their antigens are not known. A single record per CDR3 protein comes from TCRdb applying MiXCR to the reads. The repertoire consists of fewer than 950,000 distinct CDR3 sequences, with about 30% occurring once and the leading ten covering roughly an eighth. Sample: cultured CD8+ T cells from PBMCs, taken from culture after CMV antigen stimulation. The receptors were sampled from a human donor in good health (CMV status not recorded). Some clones in this sample may be carry-over from other donors' samples. Both conserved end residues are part of each CDR3. The D gene is left open where the match is weak. Clone size is given for some rows only: seen once, a few or many times, or a class if the clone is expanded.

v_gene	d_gene	j_gene	abundance	CDR3nt	CDR3aa
TRBV12-3/TRBV12-4	TRBD1	TRBJ2-7	few	TGTGCCAGCAGTCCGGGACAGGGTCCGGGTGTGCAGTACTTC	CASSPGQGPGVQYF
TRBV7-9	.	TRBJ1-4	.	TGTGCCAGCAGCTTAAGCAACGGGAGGGGTAATGAAAAACTGTTTTTT	CASSLSNGRGNEKLFF
TRBV7-2	.	TRBJ2-1	many	TGTGCCAGCAGCTGGACCAAAAATGAGCAGTTCTTC	CASSWTKNEQFF
TRBV12-5	.	TRBJ2-3	.	TGTGCTAGTGGCCTGAGAAGCCGCGCAGATACGCAGTATTTT	CASGLRSRADTQYF
TRBV5-4	.	TRBJ2-3	few	TGTGCCAGCAGCGAAGGGGGTGCCGCCACAGATACGCAGTATTTT	CASSEGGAATDTQYF
TRBV6-5	.	TRBJ2-2	.	TGTGCCAGCAGTTATAAGAGTGGGAGGGAGCTGTTTTTT	CASSYKSGRELFF
TRBV6-2/TRBV6-3	TRBD1	TRBJ2-1	once	TGTGTCAGCAGGTGGACAGGATCCTACAATGAGCAGTTCTTC	CVSRWTGSYNEQFF
TRBV19	.	TRBJ1-1	.	TGTGCCAGTAGTGCCACAGTAAACACTGAAGCTTTCTTT	CASSATVNTEAFF
TRBV3-1	.	TRBJ2-4	once	TGTGCCAGCAGCGGGGAAAAAAACATTCAGTACTTC	CASSGEKNIQYF
TRBV12-3/TRBV12-4	.	TRBJ2-3	.	TGTGCCAGCAGTTTTTCCCCCAACGTCGGGGATACGCAGTATTTT	CASSFSPNVGDTQYF
TRBV6-2/TRBV6-3	.	TRBJ1-2	.	TGTGCCAGCAGTTATCTGCAGCCGAAAGAAGGGAACTATGGCTACACCTTC	CASSYLQPKEGNYGYTF
TRBV7-2	.	TRBJ2-2	many	TGTGCCAGCAGCTTAGAGGGCAGATACACCGGGGAGCTGTTTTTT	CASSLEGRYTGELFF
TRBV2	.	TRBJ1-6	.	TGTGCCAGCAGTAAGCGGGTCCCACCCCTCCACTTT	CASSKRVPPLHF
TRBV7-9	TRBD2	TRBJ2-2	few	TGTGCCAGCAGCATCCCACTAGCGGGGGGACCGACCGGGGAGCTGTTTTTT	CASSIPLAGGPTGELFF
TRBV14	TRBD1	TRBJ2-7	once	TGTGCCAGCAGCCTATCTCACGACAGGGGTTTTTCGTACTCCTACGAGCAGTACTTC	CASSLSHDRGFSYSYEQYF
TRBV12-3/TRBV12-4	TRBD1	TRBJ2-5	few	TGTGCCAGCAGTTTAAATCAGGGGGCGGGTGTCGATACCCAGTACTTC	CASSLNQGAGVDTQYF
TRBV7-9	TRBD2	TRBJ2-2	.	TGTGCCAGCAGACCACCTAGCGGGGGGGCCGGGGAGCTGTTTTTT	CASRPPSGGAGELFF
TRBV9	.	TRBJ1-1	.	TGTGCCAGCAGTTCGGGGGGCAATATGAATGAAGCTTTCTTT	CASSSGGNMNEAFF
TRBV7-9	.	TRBJ2-1	few	TGTGCCAGCAGCTTAGGACTGCGAGACACCATTCTCGATGAGCAGTTCTTC	CASSLGLRDTILDEQFF
TRBV2	.	TRBJ2-5	few	TGTGCCAGCCCTCTCAGGACAGACGAAGGATTGGAGACCCAGTACTTC	CASPLRTDEGLETQYF
TRBV6-6	TRBD2	TRBJ2-1	.	TGTGCCAGCAGGTTCCTTACTAGCGGGGGGGACAATGAGCAGTTCTTC	CASRFLTSGGDNEQFF
TRBV4-1	TRBD2	TRBJ2-1	.	TGCGCCAGCAGCCAAATAGGGACTAGCGTTTACAATGAGCAGTTCTTC	CASSQIGTSVYNEQFF
TRBV10-3	.	TRBJ2-6	.	TGTGCCATCAGCTCCGGGACGTTCAACTCTGGGGCCAACGTCCTGACTTTC	CAISSGTFNSGANVLTF
TRBV5-6	.	TRBJ2-7	.	TGTGCCAGCAGCTTGGTGCAGGCAACCTACGAGCAGTACTTC	CASSLVQATYEQYF
TRBV29-1	.	TRBJ1-2	few	TGCAGCGTTGAGGACTTTATGTCAGGCCCGCCGGAGTATGGCTACACCTTC	CSVEDFMSGPPEYGYTF
TRBV28	.	TRBJ2-5	.	TGTGCCAGCAGCTGGGGGTCCTACCAAGAGACCCAGTACTTC	CASSWGSYQETQYF
TRBV6-2/TRBV6-3	TRBD1	TRBJ1-1	.	TGTGCCAGCAGTTATGTCAGGACAGGTGAAGCTTTCTTT	CASSYVRTGEAFF
TRBV28	TRBD2	TRBJ2-3	.	TGTGCCAACAGAAGACCCACTGGCGGGAGCATCACAGATACGCAGTATTTT	CANRRPTGGSITDTQYF
TRBV7-8	TRBD2	TRBJ2-5	many	TGTGCCAGCAGCTTACGCGGGGGTAGAGAGACCCAGTACTTC	CASSLRGGRETQYF
TRBV5-5	.	TRBJ2-1	few	TGTGCCAGCAGCCACCGGGACGGAGAGTACAATGAGCAGTTCTTC	CASSHRDGEYNEQFF
TRBV12-3/TRBV12-4	TRBD1	TRBJ2-2	many	TGTGCCAGCAGTTTAAAGGGGGCGTGGGGCACCGGGGAGCTGTTTTTT	CASSLKGAWGTGELFF
TRBV4-2	TRBD2	TRBJ2-7	.	TGTGCCAGCAGCCAAGAAGGAACTGCGGGGGGGGGCTACGAGCAGTACTTC	CASSQEGTAGGGYEQYF
TRBV5-6	.	TRBJ2-2	.	TGTGCCAGCAGCCAAACAGGGCCGGGCGGGGAGCTGTTTTTT	CASSQTGPGGELFF
TRBV4-1	.	TRBJ1-5	few	TGCGCCAGCAGCCAAGAGATGACTCTTCCTCAGCCCCAGCATTTT	CASSQEMTLPQPQHF
TRBV20-1	.	TRBJ1-5	many	TGCAGTGCTAGAGTAGGTGACAATCAGCCCCAGCATTTT	CSARVGDNQPQHF
TRBV13	.	TRBJ1-2	.	TGTGCCAGCAGCCCCCGGGGTGGGGTGAGTGGCTACACCTTC	CASSPRGGVSGYTF
TRBV14	.	TRBJ2-7	many	TGTGCCAGCAGCCAAGGACAGGAGTCCTACGAGCAGTACTTC	CASSQGQESYEQYF
TRBV18	TRBD1	TRBJ1-2	few	TGTGCCAGCTCACCTTGGGACAGGGGAAACTATGGCTACACCTTC	CASSPWDRGNYGYTF
TRBV7-6	.	TRBJ2-7	.	TGTGCCAGCAGCCATATCGACACTGCCTACGAGCAGTACTTC	CASSHIDTAYEQYF
TRBV20-1	.	TRBJ2-7	.	TGCAGAGCTAGAGATCAAGCAGGGGTTCGCGAGCAGTACTTC	CRARDQAGVREQYF
TRBV27	TRBD1	TRBJ2-7	few	TGTGCCAGCAGTTGGACAGGGCCTCTGAACGAGCAGTACTTC	CASSWTGPLNEQYF
TRBV7-9	.	TRBJ2-3	few	TGTGCCAGCAGCGCGGTGGTCATCTATCTTGGCGGTCGAACAGATACGCAGTATTTT	CASSAVVIYLGGRTDTQYF
TRBV27	TRBD2	TRBJ2-3	few	TGTGCCAGCAGTTCTCTCCGCGGGGGGGACACAGATACGCAGTATTTT	CASSSLRGGDTDTQYF
TRBV10-3	.	TRBJ2-7	.	TGTGCCATCAGAGCAGGAAGGGGGTACGAGCAGTACTTC	CAIRAGRGYEQYF
TRBV10-1	.	TRBJ2-3	once	TGCGCCAGCAGTGAAACCTTCCGAAAGAGCACAGATACGCAGTATTTT	CASSETFRKSTDTQYF
TRBV19	.	TRBJ2-1	.	TGTGCCAGTAGTATTCGGGGTTTTGAGCAGTTCTTC	CASSIRGFEQFF
TRBV7-2	.	TRBJ1-5	.	TGTGCCAGCAGCCCACCGGGGATGAGCAATCAGCCCCAGCATTTT	CASSPPGMSNQPQHF